A selection of T cell receptor beta chains follows, all from one sample in a study of chemoradiotherapy in HPV16-positive cancers. Method: immunoSEQ multiplex PCR; TCRdb's copy keeps in-frame clones and lacks some. Here the sample spans hundreds of clones, approximately 88% being singletons. The source was tumor tissue, collected from a patient who underwent chemoradiotherapy. The source of these receptors is a human donor with HPV-associated anogenital cancer. Each CDR3 is given with its conserved first and last residue. Each record gives: V gene, CDR3 length, J gene, clone size, D gene, CDR3 protein, CDR3 DNA. A D gene is named only where the DNA matches it firmly. Part of the rows lack a size; the others show once, few, many or a class for expanded clones.

TRBV25-1,15,TRBJ1-5,-,-,CASSEGQAGVMPQHF,TGTGCCAGCAGTGAGGGCCAGGCGGGAGTTATGCCCCAGCATTTT
TRBV9,16,TRBJ2-5,-,-,CASSARQGRALETQYF,TGTGCCAGCAGCGCCCGGCAGGGGAGGGCCTTAGAGACCCAGTACTTC
TRBV11-3,12,TRBJ1-4,-,-,CASSLEREKLFF,TGTGCCAGCAGCTTAGAACGGGAAAAACTGTTTTTT
TRBV27,14,TRBJ1-5,-,-,CASSQQAPNQPQHF,TGTGCCAGCAGTCAACAGGCCCCCAATCAGCCCCAGCATTTT
TRBV6-5,15,TRBJ1-2,-,TRBD1,CASTIGGQGSYGYTF,TGTGCCAGCACCATCGGCGGACAGGGCTCCTATGGCTACACCTTC
TRBV6-5,16,TRBJ1-6,-,-,CASSYSLGGGNSPLHF,TGTGCCAGCAGTTACTCGTTGGGGGGCGGGAATTCACCCCTCCACTTT
TRBV18,11,TRBJ1-1,-,-,CASRGGDEAFF,TGTGCCAGCCGCGGGGGTGACGAAGCTTTCTTT
TRBV5-6,16,TRBJ1-1,few,TRBD1,CASSTFGTGGRTEAFF,TGTGCCAGCAGCACCTTCGGGACAGGGGGCAGGACTGAAGCTTTCTTT
TRBV6-1,13,TRBJ1-2,-,-,CASRESFSYGYTF,TGTGCCAGCCGAGAGTCTTTCAGCTATGGCTACACCTTC
TRBV19,14,TRBJ1-1,-,-,CASSTGFMNTEAFF,TGTGCCAGTAGCACAGGGTTCATGAACACTGAAGCTTTCTTT